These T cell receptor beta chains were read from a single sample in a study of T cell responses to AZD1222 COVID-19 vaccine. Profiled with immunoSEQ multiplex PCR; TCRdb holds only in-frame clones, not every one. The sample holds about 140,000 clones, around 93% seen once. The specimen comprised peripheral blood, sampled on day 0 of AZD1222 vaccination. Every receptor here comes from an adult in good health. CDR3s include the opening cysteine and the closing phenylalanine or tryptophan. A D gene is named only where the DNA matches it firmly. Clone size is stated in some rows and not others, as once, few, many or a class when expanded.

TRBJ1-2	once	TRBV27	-	CASSPHFKKGGYTF	TGTGCCAGCAGTCCCCACTTCAAAAAGGGAGGCTACACCTTC
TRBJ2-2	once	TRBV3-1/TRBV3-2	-	CASRRRIDTGELFF	TGTGCCAGCAGACGGAGGATAGACACCGGGGAGCTGTTTTTT
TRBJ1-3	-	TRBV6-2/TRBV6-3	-	CASSQVARGNTIYF	TGTGCCAGCAGTCAAGTAGCTCGCGGAAACACCATATATTTT
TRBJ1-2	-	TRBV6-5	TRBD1	CASSYRNPGQNYGYTF	TGTGCCAGCAGTTACCGCAACCCGGGACAGAACTATGGCTACACCTTC
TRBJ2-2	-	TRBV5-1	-	CASSFRRQDQNTGELFF	TGCGCCAGCAGCTTCCGAAGACAGGACCAGAACACCGGGGAGCTGTTTTTT
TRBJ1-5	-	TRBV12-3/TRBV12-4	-	CASSPGLNQPQHF	TGTGCCAGCAGCCCGGGCCTAAATCAGCCCCAGCATTTT
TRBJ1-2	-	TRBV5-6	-	CASSFGQMYGYTF	TGTGCCAGCAGCTTCGGACAGATGTACGGCTACACCTTC
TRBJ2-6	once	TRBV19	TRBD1	CASRRGGVSSGANVLTF	TGTGCCAGTAGGAGAGGGGGCGTTAGCTCTGGGGCCAACGTCCTGACTTTC
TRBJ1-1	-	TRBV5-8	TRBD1	CASSLDRGYGWNTEAFF	TGTGCCAGCAGCTTGGACAGGGGGTATGGATGGAACACTGAAGCTTTCTTT
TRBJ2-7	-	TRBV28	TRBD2	CASSSWTSAAYEQYF	TGTGCCAGCAGTTCGTGGACTAGCGCGGCCTACGAGCAGTACTTC
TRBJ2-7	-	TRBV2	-	CASTPWGDEQYF	TGTGCCAGCACCCCGTGGGGGGACGAGCAGTACTTC
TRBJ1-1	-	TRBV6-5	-	CASSYSTRSRAFF	TGTGCCAGCAGTTACTCGACGAGGAGCCGAGCTTTCTTT
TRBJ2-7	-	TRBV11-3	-	CASSLVGAAHEQYF	TGTGCCAGCAGCTTAGTGGGGGCTGCCCACGAGCAGTACTTC
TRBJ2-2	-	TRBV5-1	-	CASSLVAQGSGELFF	TGCGCCAGCAGCTTGGTGGCACAAGGGAGCGGGGAGCTGTTTTTT
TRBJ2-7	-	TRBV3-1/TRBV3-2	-	CASSQGTLAQSYEQYF	TGTGCCAGCAGCCAAGGGACATTAGCCCAATCCTACGAGCAGTACTTC
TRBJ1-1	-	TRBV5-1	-	CASSLEGDKRFGEAFF	TGCGCCAGCAGCTTGGAGGGGGACAAAAGATTCGGTGAAGCTTTCTTT
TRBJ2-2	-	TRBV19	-	CASSRRAVAPGELFF	TGTGCCAGTAGCCGGAGGGCGGTCGCCCCCGGGGAGCTGTTTTTT
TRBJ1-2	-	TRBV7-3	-	CASSLTAGYGYTF	TGTGCCAGCAGCTTAACAGCCGGGTATGGCTACACCTTC
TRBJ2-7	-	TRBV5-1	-	CASSLTQVLAYEQYF	TGCGCCAGCAGCCTCACACAGGTTTTGGCCTACGAGCAGTACTTC
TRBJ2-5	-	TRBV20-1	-	CSARRGETQYF	TGCAGTGCTAGACGGGGGGAGACCCAGTACTTC
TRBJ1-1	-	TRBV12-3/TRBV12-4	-	CASSSTATRAFF	TGTGCCAGCAGTTCGACAGCCACGAGAGCTTTCTTT
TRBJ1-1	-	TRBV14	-	CASSMTMNTEAFF	TGTGCCAGCAGCATGACCATGAACACTGAAGCTTTCTTT